Reported below is one T cell receptor (beta chain). These data come from a study of blood T cell repertoires in COVID-19. This table comes from immunoSEQ multiplex PCR, and its TCRdb copy is limited to in-frame clones, with some not included. The table includes about 220,000 clones, 82% detected once. CDR3 size: 21 residues. The sequenced material came from peripheral blood. This TCR derives from an elderly woman with COVID-19, enrolled during active disease. The genes are TRBV21-1 and TRBJ1-6. TRBV21-1 is tagged as a pseudogene. Here the CDR3 reads CASSKAFETRGHGSYNSPLHF. For the CDR3, the DNA is TGTGCCAGCAGCAAAGCATTCGAGACGAGAGGGCATGGCTCCTATAATTCACCCCTCCACTTT.